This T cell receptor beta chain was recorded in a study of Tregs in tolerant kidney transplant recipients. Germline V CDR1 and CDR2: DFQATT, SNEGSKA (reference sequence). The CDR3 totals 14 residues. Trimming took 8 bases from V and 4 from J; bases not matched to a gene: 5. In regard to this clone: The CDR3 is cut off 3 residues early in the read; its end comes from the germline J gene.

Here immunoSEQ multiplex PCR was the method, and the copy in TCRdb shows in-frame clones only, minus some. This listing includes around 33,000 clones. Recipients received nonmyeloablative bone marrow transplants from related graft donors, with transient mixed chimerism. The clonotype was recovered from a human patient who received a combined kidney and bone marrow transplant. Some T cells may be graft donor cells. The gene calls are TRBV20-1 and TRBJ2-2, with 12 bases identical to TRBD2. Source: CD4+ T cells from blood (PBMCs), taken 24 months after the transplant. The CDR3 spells CSLLAGGTTGELFF. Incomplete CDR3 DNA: TGCAGTCTTCTAGCGGGAGGGACCACCGGGGAG.